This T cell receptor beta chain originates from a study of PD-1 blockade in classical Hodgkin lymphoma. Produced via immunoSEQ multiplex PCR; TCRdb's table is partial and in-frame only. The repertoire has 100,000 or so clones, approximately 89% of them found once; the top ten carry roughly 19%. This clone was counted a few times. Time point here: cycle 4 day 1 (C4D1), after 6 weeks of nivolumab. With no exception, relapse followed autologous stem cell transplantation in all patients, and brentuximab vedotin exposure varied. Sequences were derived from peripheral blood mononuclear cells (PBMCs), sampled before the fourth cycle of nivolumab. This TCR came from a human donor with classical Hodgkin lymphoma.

CDR3 DNA: TGTGCCAGTAGTATGGGACAAGAAGCTTTCTTT. Its translation is CASSMGQEAFF. The chain employs TRBV19 and TRBJ1-1, with D perhaps TRBD1 (6 bases). The CDR3 totals 11 residues. The germline V gene encodes CDR1 LNHDA and CDR2 SQIVND (reference sequence). The V end lost 3 bases, the J end lost 8 bases, and 7 bases lay between the germline ends.